This TCR beta chain was retrieved from a study of cytomegalovirus exposure and HLA in healthy donors. On the study more broadly: Earlier findings included 117 million unique TCR beta sequences obtained from about 179 million T cells. Notes on the study in general: Reportedly, fewer N-insertions than the approximately 700-donor mean appeared in an Asian-associated ancestry cluster in a later analysis. For TCR beta chains, V- and J-gene trimming was later linked to a missense DCLRE1C variant.

Notes on this clone: Its antigen remains unknown.

This CDR3 has 13 amino acids. Deletions cut 8 bases from V and 3 bases from J, with 13 bases between. Germline CDR1 reads SGHTA; CDR2 reads FQGNSA. Researchers ran the PCR with 60 Vbeta and 13 Jbeta primers. The data were produced by immunoSEQ multiplex PCR, yet TCRdb's version contains in-frame clones alone and is incomplete. The data hold more than 100,000 clones, with 85% to 90% observed a single time. V and J are TRBV7-2 and TRBJ2-5; weak D call: TRBD1 (6 bases). The sequence derives from a woman younger than 45 in good health and CMV-seronegative. What was sequenced was PBMCs. CDR3 DNA sequence: TGTGCCAGCTTTGCCAGGGGAGAAGAGACCCAGTACTTC. As protein: CASFARGEETQYF.